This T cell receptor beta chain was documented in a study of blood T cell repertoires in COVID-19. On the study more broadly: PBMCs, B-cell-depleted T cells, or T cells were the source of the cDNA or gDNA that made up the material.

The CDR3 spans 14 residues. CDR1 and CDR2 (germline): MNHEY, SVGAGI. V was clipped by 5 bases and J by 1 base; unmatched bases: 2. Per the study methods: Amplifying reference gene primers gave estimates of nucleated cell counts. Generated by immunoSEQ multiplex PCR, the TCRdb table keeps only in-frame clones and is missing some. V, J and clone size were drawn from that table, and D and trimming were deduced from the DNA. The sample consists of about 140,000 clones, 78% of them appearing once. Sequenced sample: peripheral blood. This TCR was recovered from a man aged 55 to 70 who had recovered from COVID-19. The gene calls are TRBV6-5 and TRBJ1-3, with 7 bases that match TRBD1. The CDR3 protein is CASSQQGSGNTIYF. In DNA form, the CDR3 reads TGTGCCAGCAGTCAACAGGGGTCTGGAAACACCATATATTTT.